This T cell receptor (beta chain) was recovered during a study of shared clonotypes between healthy human individuals. Study information: Used for every donor were three CD4 naive, three CD4 memory, two CD8 naive and one CD8 memory plate.

For this clone: Its antigen remains unidentified. A much larger clone differs from this one at a single base, so this may be a read error.

Both subsets, CD45RA+ naive and CD45RA-negative memory, were split from the CD4+ cells. Study-wide results and limits: Non-shared clonotypes were found to have lower generation probabilities than the clonotypes that were shared by all four of the sorted-subset donors. A generally larger estimated richness was seen in naive subsets than in memory subsets.

Sequenced by immunoSEQ multiplex PCR; TCRdb stores in-frame clones only, minus some. This sample yields approximately 980,000 clones, of which over 60% are seen a single time; over 1.3% belongs to the top ten. Trimming removed 1 base from V and 4 bases from J; junction bases left unmatched: 3. Germline loops: CDR1 SGHNT, CDR2 YENEEA. The CDR3 consists of 15 residues. The specimen was memory CD4+ T cells sorted from blood. As for subset: CD45RA-negative fraction. This sequence joins TRBV11-3 and TRBJ2-1; 8 positions agree with TRBD2. The clonotype was recovered from a man aged 18 to 35 in good health. CDR3 sequence (DNA): TGTGCCAGCAGCTTAGGGGCTAGCGGGTACAATGAGCAGTTCTTC. Its protein is CASSLGASGYNEQFF.